These 20 T cell receptor beta chains originate from one sample sequenced in a study of shared clonotypes between healthy human individuals. Method: immunoSEQ multiplex PCR; TCRdb's copy keeps in-frame clones and lacks some. The table records 2 million to 2.5 million clones, 90% to 95% of them present only once. The material sequenced was naive CD4+ T cells from PBMCs. Subset indicated: CD45RA+ positively selected. These receptors all stem from a man younger than 35 in good health. Some clones in this sample may be carry-over from other donors' samples.

The chain joins TRBV7-9 to TRBJ2-7, with 8 bases that match TRBD1. The CDR3 is made up of 16 amino acids. J lost 7 bases, V lost 5 bases, and 16 bases had no gene match. Germline V gene lookup returns CDR1 SEHNR and CDR2 FQNEAQ (reference sequence). The CDR3 DNA reads TGTGCCAGCAGCCAGGGGTCAGGGGGCGGAAGGATTGAGCAGTACTTC. Translated: CASSQGSGGGRIEQYF.

The CDR3 DNA reads TGTGCCAGCAGCGTAGGCCCACTATGGAACTACGAGCAGTACTTC. Translation gives CASSVGPLWNYEQYF. The chain uses TRBV9 and TRBJ2-7; D remains unclear. CDR1 is SGDLS and CDR2 is YYNGEE in the germline V gene. The CDR3 spans 15 residues. V was shortened by 0 bases and J by 3 bases, with 13 bases between the two germline ends.

The V call is TRBV2, the J call TRBJ2-7; no clear D gene. V lost 3 bases and J lost 2, with 8 bases in between. The CDR3 is 13 amino acids. Germline values: CDR1 SNHLY, CDR2 FYNNEI. This chain's CDR3 is CASSESQPYEQYF. CDR3 coding DNA: TGTGCCAGCAGTGAGAGTCAGCCCTACGAGCAGTACTTC.

This clone appeared a single time. The chain has TRBV15 and TRBJ2-5, with TRBD1 identical over 7 bases. J was trimmed by 7 bases and V by 0 bases; bases with no gene match: 14. CDR3 length: 17 amino acids. In germline, CDR1 is LNHNV, CDR2 YYDKDF (reference sequence). Here the CDR3 reads CATSRDWETGYIGTQYF. For the CDR3, the DNA is TGTGCCACCAGCAGAGATTGGGAGACAGGGTACATTGGGACCCAGTACTTC.

V gene TRBV6-1 combines with J gene TRBJ1-1; the D gene is possibly TRBD1 (5 bases). V lost 6 bases to trimming and J lost 1 base, with 15 bases between them. Germline CDR1 MNHNS, CDR2 SASEGT. This CDR3 has 15 amino acids. As DNA, the CDR3 is TGTGCCAGCAGATCCCAGGGAGTAGGGAACACTGAAGCTTTCTTT. It specifies CASRSQGVGNTEAFF.

On this clone: Other DNA sequences in the sample encode the same CDR3. The V gene is TRBV7-3, the J gene TRBJ2-5; maybe TRBD2 (6 bases). CDR3 size: 13 residues. V dropped 1 base and J dropped 3 bases, with 6 bases sitting between them. Germline V gene sequence: CDR1 SGHTA, CDR2 FQGTGA. CDR3: CASSLKREETQYF. The CDR3, as DNA: TGTGCCAGCAGCTTAAAGCGGGAAGAGACCCAGTACTTC.

This clone has just a few counts. The chain links TRBV5-4 to TRBJ2-1; D possibly corresponds to TRBD1 (5 bases). The germline V gene encodes CDR1 SGHNT and CDR2 YYREEE (reference sequence). CDR3 length: 14 amino acids. Trimming shortened V by 2 bases and J by 10 bases, and 16 bases separated the two germline ends. Written as DNA, the CDR3 is TGTGCCAGCAGCTTTCGACAACCCCAGGGCGAGCAGTTCTTC. Amino acids: CASSFRQPQGEQFF. The full variable domain, completed using reference TRBV5-4 and TRBJ2-1, is ETGVTQSPTHLIKTRGQQVTLRCSSQSGHNTVSWYQQALGQGPQFIFQYYREEENGRGNFPPRFSGLQFPNYSSELNVNALELDDSALYLCASSFRQPQGEQFFGPGTRLTVL.

The chain joins TRBV5-1 to TRBJ2-7, with D possibly TRBD1 on 6 matching bases. Trimming shortened V by 4 bases and J by 1 base, and 18 bases separated the two germline ends. The CDR3 sequence is 16 residues long. CDR1 is SGHRS, CDR2 YFSETQ, per germline. This CDR3 reads CASSVQPQGGSYEQYF. DNA of the CDR3: TGCGCCAGCAGCGTACAACCACAGGGTGGATCCTACGAGCAGTACTTC.

The V and J genes are TRBV11-2 and TRBJ1-1; the D gene is possibly TRBD1 (5 bases). The CDR3 spans 15 residues. From germline, CDR1 is SGHAT and CDR2 FQNNGV. Deletions cut 0 bases from V and 3 bases from J, with 11 bases between. The CDR3: CASSLDPRADTEAFF. For the CDR3, the DNA is TGTGCCAGCAGCTTAGATCCCAGGGCGGACACTGAAGCTTTCTTT.

The chain is built from TRBV27 and TRBJ2-3; maybe TRBD2 (7 bases). The germline gives CDR1 MNHEY, CDR2 SMNVEV (reference sequence). CDR3 size: 16 residues. The V end was cut by 6 bases, the J end by 1 base, with 17 bases between. CDR3 nucleotides: TGTGCCAGCAGCCCCCGACGGGGGGCCGGCACAGATACGCAGTATTTT. It encodes CASSPRRGAGTDTQYF.

The chain carries TRBV7-9 and TRBJ1-2, with 10 nucleotides matching TRBD1. In germline, CDR1 is SEHNR, CDR2 FQNEAQ (reference sequence). V gave up 5 bases and J gave up 2 bases; unmatched junction bases: 14. This CDR3 contains 18 residues. CDR3 DNA: TGTGCCAGCAGCCCTTATATGGACAGGGGGGAGAGGAACTATGGCTACACCTTC. Protein sequence: CASSPYMDRGERNYGYTF.

This chain uses TRBV5-1 with TRBJ1-1, with 10 bases fitting TRBD1. This CDR3 is built from 15 residues. With V trimmed by 1 base and J by 8 bases, 8 bases remained unmatched. Germline V gene sequence: CDR1 SGHRS, CDR2 YFSETQ. The CDR3 is CASSLSGTGVREAFF. CDR3 DNA sequence: TGCGCCAGCAGCTTGTCGGGGACAGGGGTACGGGAAGCTTTCTTT.

This chain connects TRBV19 to TRBJ1-2, with 7 bases identical to TRBD1. Per germline, CDR1 LNHDA and CDR2 SQIVND (reference sequence). With V trimmed by 5 bases and J by 7 bases, 16 bases remained unmatched. This CDR3 has 16 amino acids. The CDR3 here is CASSSKAPRGAGGYTF. CDR3 coding DNA: TGTGCCAGTAGTTCGAAGGCCCCCAGGGGGGCAGGTGGCTACACCTTC.

The J gene is TRBJ1-2, the V gene TRBV28; 7 bases map to TRBD1. Trimming took 8 bases from V and 4 from J; bases not matched to a gene: 7. Germline lookup yields CDR1 MDHEN and CDR2 SYDVKM. The length of the CDR3 is 13 residues. The CDR3 here is CASEGAGSYGYTF. CDR3 in DNA: TGTGCCAGCGAGGGGGCGGGTAGCTATGGCTACACCTTC.

A remark on this clone: The junction departs from the called germline gene at one end, perhaps through a read error. The CDR3 spells CAWISGLAGGYLF. Here the CDR3 DNA reads TGTGCCTGGATAAGCGGACTAGCGGGAGGGTACCTCTTC. The chain couples TRBV30 to TRBJ2-1, with TRBD2 matching 15 bases. Germline V gene sequence: CDR1 GTSNPN, CDR2 SVGIG (reference sequence). The CDR3 totals 13 residues.

This clone was observed a few times. A read error may account for a junction end that differs from germline. The V gene is TRBV4-3, the J gene TRBJ1-2; the D gene is possibly TRBD1 (6 bases). The CDR3 is made up of 13 amino acids. Germline V lookup: CDR1 LGHNA, CDR2 YSLEER. CDR3 in amino acids: CASSQAVRGALLF. Here the CDR3 DNA reads TGCGCCAGCAGCCAAGCTGTCAGGGGCGCCCTGCTCTTC.

V is TRBV5-1 and J is TRBJ2-7; D remains unclear. Germline lookup yields CDR1 SGHRS and CDR2 YFSETQ. The length of the CDR3 is 11 residues. V was shortened by 3 bases and J by 3 bases, with 4 bases between the two germline ends. CDR3 sequence: CASSSVYEQYF. The CDR3 DNA reads as TGCGCCAGCAGCTCCGTCTACGAGCAGTACTTC.

The CDR3 sequence is CASSLLGGAPPNEQFF. In DNA, the CDR3 is TGTGCCAGCAGTTTACTGGGGGGCGCCCCCCCCAATGAGCAGTTCTTC. The V and J genes are TRBV27 and TRBJ2-1; the D gene could be TRBD1 or TRBD2 (6 bases each). CDR1 MNHEY and CDR2 SMNVEV come from the germline V gene (reference sequence). The CDR3 sequence is 16 residues long. Trimming left V 2 bases short and J 6 bases short, with 17 bases between.

For this clone: Other DNA sequences of this sample code for an identical CDR3. CDR3 DNA: TGCGCCAGCAGCCCTTCTGGGTCGACCTACAATGAGCAGTTCTTC. It encodes CASSPSGSTYNEQFF. V is TRBV5-1 and J is TRBJ2-1, with no clear D. CDR3 size: 15 residues. CDR1 is SGHRS, CDR2 YFSETQ, per germline. V was clipped by 4 bases and J by 2 bases, with 13 bases between them.

The V call is TRBV11-3, the J call TRBJ2-1; 9 bases are shared with TRBD2. J lost 6 bases, V lost 5 bases, and 2 bases had no gene match. The CDR3 runs 13 residues. The germline gives CDR1 SGHNT, CDR2 YENEEA. This CDR3 is CASSRGRANEQFF. The CDR3 bases are TGTGCCAGCAGCCGCGGGAGGGCCAATGAGCAGTTCTTC.